This T cell receptor beta chain was recovered during a study of CD8 T cells in Susac syndrome. As concerns this clonotype: The antigen remains unidentified.

The study's findings and limits: The peak of CD8+ clonal expansion in Susac was seen in TEMRA cells and active patients.

Trimming left V 2 bases short and J 6 bases short, with 9 bases between. The CDR3 spans 13 residues. Germline V CDR1 and CDR2: SGDLS, YYNGEE. Random hexamers served to reverse transcribe roughly 0.45 to 1 ug RNA. TCRdb re-analysed the immunoSEQ multiplex PCR reads in MiXCR, keeping a single row per CDR3 protein. The top ten hold roughly 0.38% of the sample, which has about 110,000 distinct CDR3 sequences, less than 95% seen once. CD8+ and CD4+ T cells taken from blood had their TCR beta sequenced. The material sequenced was CD8+ T cells from PBMCs. The clonotype was recovered from a human donor with Susac syndrome. The chain joins TRBV9 to TRBJ2-1; D possibly uses TRBD1 or TRBD2 (5 bases each). The DNA of the CDR3 is TGTGCCAGCAGCGTCGGGACGTCCAATGAGCAGTTCTTC. It yields the protein CASSVGTSNEQFF.